The clone carrying this T cell receptor beta chain occurred once. The data originate from a study of PD-L1 blockade in urothelial cancer. CDR3 size: 16 residues. V gave up 2 bases and J gave up 4 bases; unmatched junction bases: 7. From germline, CDR1 is SGHTA and CDR2 FQGNSA. TCRdb's copy holds only in-frame clones and misses some; the assay was immunoSEQ multiplex PCR. Among around 50,000 clones listed, under 85% were seen once. The time point: peripheral blood 6 weeks after treatment start. The V and J genes are TRBV7-2 and TRBJ1-4; the match to TRBD1 covers 7 bases. The sequenced sample was PBMCs, obtained around atezolizumab (anti-PD-L1) treatment. The origin of this receptor is a man aged 50 to 59 with urothelial cancer. CDR3 sequence (DNA): TGTGCCAGCAGCTTACTCGGAAGGGGGCTTAATGAAAAACTGTTTTTT. Residues: CASSLLGRGLNEKLFF.